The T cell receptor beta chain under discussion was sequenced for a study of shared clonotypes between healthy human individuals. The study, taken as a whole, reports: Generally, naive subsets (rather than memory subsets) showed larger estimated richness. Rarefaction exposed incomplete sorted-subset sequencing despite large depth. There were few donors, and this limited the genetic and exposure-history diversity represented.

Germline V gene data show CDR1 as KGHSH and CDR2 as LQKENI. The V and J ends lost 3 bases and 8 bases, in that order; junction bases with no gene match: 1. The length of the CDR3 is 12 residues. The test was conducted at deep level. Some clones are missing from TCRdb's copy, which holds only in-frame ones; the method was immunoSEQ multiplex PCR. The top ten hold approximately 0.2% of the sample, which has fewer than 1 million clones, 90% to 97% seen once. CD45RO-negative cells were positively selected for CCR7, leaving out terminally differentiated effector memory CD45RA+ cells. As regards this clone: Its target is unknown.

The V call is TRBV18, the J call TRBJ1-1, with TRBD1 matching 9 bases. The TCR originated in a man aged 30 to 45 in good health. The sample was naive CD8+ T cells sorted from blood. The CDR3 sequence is CASSPGTGEAFF. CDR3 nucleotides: TGTGCCAGCTCACCCGGGACAGGGGAAGCTTTCTTT.